These 13 T cell receptor beta chains share one sample of origin, sequenced in a study of T cells after yellow fever vaccination. Each CDR3 protein is one row after TCRdb ran MiXCR on the 5' RACE reads. Of a few hundred thousand distinct CDR3 sequences listed, about 6.6% are singletons. The sequencing here drew on PBMCs, taken approximately 40 days after the first yellow fever vaccination. These receptors all come from a man younger than 30 who received the YFV17D yellow fever vaccine.

This clonotype was seen many times. The chain is built from TRBV7-2 and TRBJ1-6; D not resolved. Germline V gene lookup returns CDR1 SGHTA and CDR2 FQGNSA. This CDR3 has 12 amino acids. Trimming shortened V by 6 bases and J by 10 bases, and 10 bases separated the two germline ends. The CDR3 DNA follows: TGTGCCAGCAGAGCGCAAGGGTCACCCCTCCACTTT. It yields the protein CASRAQGSPLHF.

This clonotype was counted a few times. The chain couples TRBV7-2 to TRBJ2-5; weak D call: TRBD2 (5 bases). Germline CDR1 reads SGHTA; CDR2 reads FQGNSA. Deletions cut 6 bases from V and 4 bases from J, with 15 bases between. This CDR3 contains 14 residues. CDR3 sequence: CASSPGLLRETQYF. Written as DNA, the CDR3 is TGTGCCAGCAGTCCAGGACTCCTCCGAGAGACCCAGTACTTC.

The sample holds a few counts of this clonotype. J is TRBJ2-2 and V is TRBV5-1; D is unclear. The germline V and J ends were trimmed by 4 bases and 0 bases, with 10 bases remaining between them. CDR1 and CDR2 (germline): SGHRS, YFSETQ. The CDR3 spans 15 residues. The CDR3 nucleotides read TGCGCCAGCAGCGAGGACGTAGCGAACACCGGGGAGCTGTTTTTT. Its translation: CASSEDVANTGELFF.

In its sample, this clonotype was seen many times. This rearrangement joins TRBV5-4 to TRBJ2-1; the D call may be TRBD1 or TRBD2 (7 bases each). The CDR3 covers 15 residues. In germline, CDR1 is SGHNT, CDR2 YYREEE (reference sequence). V was shortened by 3 bases and J by 2 bases, with 12 bases between the two germline ends. CDR3 sequence reads: CASSSGGGPYNEQFF. CDR3 sequence (DNA): TGTGCCAGCAGCTCAGGGGGGGGACCCTACAATGAGCAGTTCTTC.

The J gene is TRBJ1-4, the V gene TRBV5-1, with D hard to call. CDR1 is SGHRS, CDR2 YFSETQ, per germline. The CDR3 length is 16 residues. V lost 2 bases to trimming and J lost 3 bases, with 14 bases between them. The CDR3 DNA sequence: TGCGCCAGCAGCTTCGGCCCCCTGGAGCCTAATGAAAAACTGTTTTTT. Translation gives CASSFGPLEPNEKLFF.

This clonotype has a count of ten or more. The chain has TRBV11-2 and TRBJ2-5; D may correspond to TRBD1 or TRBD2 (5 bases each). Trimming shortened V by 5 bases and J by 4 bases, and 14 bases separated the two germline ends. CDR3 size: 14 residues. CDR1 SGHAT and CDR2 FQNNGV come from the germline V gene. The CDR3 sequence: CASSPRGGGETQYF. The CDR3 DNA follows: TGTGCCAGCAGCCCTAGGGGTGGAGGAGAGACCCAGTACTTC. Full variable domain (rest looked up from reference TRBV11-2 and TRBJ2-5): EAGVAQSPRYKIIEKRQSVAFWCNPISGHATLYWYQQILGQGPKLLIQFQNNGVVDDSQLPKDRFSAERLKGVDSTLKIQPAKLEDSAVYLCASSPRGGGETQYFGPGTRLLVL.

Written as DNA, the CDR3 is TGTGCCAGCAGCTTCTTCACTAGCGCGAGGGATACGCAGTATTTT. The encoded protein is CASSFFTSARDTQYF. J is TRBJ2-3 and V is TRBV5-5; 7 nucleotides align to TRBD2. CDR1 and CDR2 (germline): SGHKS, YYEKEE (reference sequence). Germline trimming cut 2 bases from V and 6 bases from J; bases unmatched to any gene: 9. The CDR3 runs 15 residues.

This clonotype was seen only a few times. The DNA for the CDR3 is TGTGCCAGCAGCTTATTGGGGGGCAGATACAATGAGCAGTTCTTC. This encodes CASSLLGGRYNEQFF. The rearrangement links TRBV7-2 to TRBJ2-1; D may correspond to TRBD1 or TRBD2 (6 bases each). Germline V lookup: CDR1 SGHTA, CDR2 FQGNSA. The V end lost 2 bases, the J end lost 4 bases, and 12 bases lay between the germline ends. This CDR3 spans 15 amino acids.

This clonotype was seen only a few times. V gene TRBV7-2 combines with J gene TRBJ1-5; the D is unclear. V was shortened by 5 bases and J by 0 bases, with 11 bases between the two germline ends. CDR3 length: 15 amino acids. Germline CDR1 and CDR2: SGHTA and FQGNSA. The CDR3: CASSRDILSNQPQHF. CDR3 nucleotides: TGTGCCAGCAGCCGAGACATCCTTAGCAATCAGCCCCAGCATTTT.

For this clonotype: At one of its ends the junction is not consistent with the germline gene, which may arise from a read error. The J gene is TRBJ2-3, the V gene TRBV7-2; D gene ambiguous. Germline V gene sequence: CDR1 SGHTA, CDR2 FQGNSA. The CDR3 is 11 residues long. CDR3 sequence reads: CASTFTDTQYF. The DNA for the CDR3 is TGCGCCAGCACCTTTACAGATACGCAGTATTTT.

This clonotype appeared many times. The J gene is TRBJ1-1, the V gene TRBV12-3 or TRBV12-4, with D uncertain. This CDR3 is built from 13 residues. The V end was cut by 1 base, the J end by 0 bases, with 3 bases between. The CDR3 is CASSLEMNTEAFF. For the CDR3, the DNA is TGTGCCAGCAGTTTAGAGATGAACACTGAAGCTTTCTTT.

There are a few counts of this clonotype. V is TRBV20-1 and J is TRBJ1-6; weak D call: TRBD1 (6 bases). The germline CDR1 and CDR2 sequences are DFQATT and SNEGSKA (reference sequence). The CDR3 sequence is 13 residues long. Trimming removed 3 bases at V and 7 bases at J, with 10 bases between. CDR3 nucleotide sequence: TGCAGTGCTAGCCGGGACACCAATTCACCCCTCCACTTT. It translates to CSASRDTNSPLHF.

The table lists this clonotype with a few counts. The V and J genes are TRBV10-3 and TRBJ1-1; perhaps TRBD1 as D (5 bases). This CDR3 is 12 amino acids long. Between the trimmed V and J ends, which lost 7 bases and 1 base, there was a span of 7 bases. CDR1 is ENHRY, CDR2 SYGVKD, per germline. The CDR3 spells CAIKRGNTEAFF. The CDR3 region has the DNA TGTGCCATCAAGAGGGGGAACACTGAAGCTTTCTTT.